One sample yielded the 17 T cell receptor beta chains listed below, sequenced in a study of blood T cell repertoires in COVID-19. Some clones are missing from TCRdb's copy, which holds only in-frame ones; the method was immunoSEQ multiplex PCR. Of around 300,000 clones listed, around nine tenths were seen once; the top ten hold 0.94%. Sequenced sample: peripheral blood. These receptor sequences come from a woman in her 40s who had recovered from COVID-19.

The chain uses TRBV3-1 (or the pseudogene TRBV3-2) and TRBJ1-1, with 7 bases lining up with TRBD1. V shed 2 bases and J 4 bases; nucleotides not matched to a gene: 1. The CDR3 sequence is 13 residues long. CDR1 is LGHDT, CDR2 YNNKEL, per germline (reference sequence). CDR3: CASSQNRGTEAFF. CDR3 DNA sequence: TGTGCCAGCAGCCAAAACAGGGGCACTGAAGCTTTCTTT.

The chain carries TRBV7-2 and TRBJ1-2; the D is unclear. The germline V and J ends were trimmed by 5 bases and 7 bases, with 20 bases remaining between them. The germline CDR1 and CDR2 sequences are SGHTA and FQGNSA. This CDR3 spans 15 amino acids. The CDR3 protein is CASSTYPVRLVGYTF. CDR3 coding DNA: TGTGCCAGCAGCACCTACCCGGTCAGGCTGGTTGGCTACACCTTC.

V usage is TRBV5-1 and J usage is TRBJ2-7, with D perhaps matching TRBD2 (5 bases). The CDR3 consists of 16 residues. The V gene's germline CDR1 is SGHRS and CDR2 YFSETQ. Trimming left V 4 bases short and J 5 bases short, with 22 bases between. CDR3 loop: CASSTDPEPLRDEQYF. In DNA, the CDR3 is TGCGCCAGCAGCACGGACCCCGAGCCACTGCGGGACGAGCAGTACTTC.

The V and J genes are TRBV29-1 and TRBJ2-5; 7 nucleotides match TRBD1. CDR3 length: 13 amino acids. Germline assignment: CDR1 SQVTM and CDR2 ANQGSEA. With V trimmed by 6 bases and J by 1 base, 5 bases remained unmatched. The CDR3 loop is CSVKQGPQETQYF. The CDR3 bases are TGCAGCGTAAAACAGGGGCCCCAAGAGACCCAGTACTTC.

Written as DNA, the CDR3 is TGTGCCAGCAGCCAATATCCAGGGGCGAACTACGAGCAGTACTTC. Protein product: CASSQYPGANYEQYF. The genes are TRBV3-1 (or the pseudogene TRBV3-2) and TRBJ2-7; tentative D call: TRBD1 (6 bases). The length of the CDR3 is 15 residues. Germline V lookup: CDR1 LGHDT, CDR2 YNNKEL (reference sequence). Trimming took 2 bases from V and 3 from J, leaving 14 bases between them.

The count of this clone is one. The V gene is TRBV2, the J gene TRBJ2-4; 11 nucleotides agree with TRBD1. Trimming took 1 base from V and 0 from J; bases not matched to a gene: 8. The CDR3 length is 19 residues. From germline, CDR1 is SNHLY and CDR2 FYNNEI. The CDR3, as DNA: TGTGCCAGCAGTGAAGGGGGACAGGGGGGCCTCTTAGCCAAAAACATTCAGTACTTC. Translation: CASSEGGQGGLLAKNIQYF.

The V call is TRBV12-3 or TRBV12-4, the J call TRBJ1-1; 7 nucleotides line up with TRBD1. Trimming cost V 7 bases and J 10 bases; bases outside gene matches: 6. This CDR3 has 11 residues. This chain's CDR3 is CASTVAGGAFF. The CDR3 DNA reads TGTGCCAGCACCGTGGCAGGGGGAGCTTTCTTT.

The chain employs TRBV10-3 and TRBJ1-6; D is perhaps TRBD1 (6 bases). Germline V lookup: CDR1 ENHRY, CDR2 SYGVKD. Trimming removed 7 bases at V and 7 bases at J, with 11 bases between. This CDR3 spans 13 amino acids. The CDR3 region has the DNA TGTGCCATCACAGGGGCGGACAATTCACCCCTCCACTTT. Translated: CAITGADNSPLHF.

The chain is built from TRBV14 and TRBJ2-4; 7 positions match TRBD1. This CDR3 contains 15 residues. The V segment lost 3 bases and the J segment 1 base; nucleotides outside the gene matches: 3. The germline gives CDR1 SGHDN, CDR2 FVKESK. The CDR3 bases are TGTGCCAGCAGCCATCAGGGGGTTGCCAAAAACATTCAGTACTTC. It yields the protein CASSHQGVAKNIQYF.

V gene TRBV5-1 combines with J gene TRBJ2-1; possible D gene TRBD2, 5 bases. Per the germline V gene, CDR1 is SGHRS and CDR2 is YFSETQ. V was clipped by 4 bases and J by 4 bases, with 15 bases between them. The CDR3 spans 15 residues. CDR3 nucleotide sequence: TGCGCCAGCAGCCCTGGACTGGCGGGTTACAATGAGCAGTTCTTC. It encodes CASSPGLAGYNEQFF.

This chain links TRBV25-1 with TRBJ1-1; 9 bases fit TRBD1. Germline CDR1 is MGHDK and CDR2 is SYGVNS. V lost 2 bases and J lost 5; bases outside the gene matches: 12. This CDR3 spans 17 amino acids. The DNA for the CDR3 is TGTGCCAGCAGTGAACCCGGGACAGGGTTCACGGAGACTGAAGCTTTCTTT. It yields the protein CASSEPGTGFTETEAFF.

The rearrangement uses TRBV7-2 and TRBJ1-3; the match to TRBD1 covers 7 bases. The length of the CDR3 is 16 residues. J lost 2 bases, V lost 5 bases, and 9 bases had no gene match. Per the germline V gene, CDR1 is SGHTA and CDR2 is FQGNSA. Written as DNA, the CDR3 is TGTGCCAGCAGCCCCTCAACAGGGGCGGCTGGAAACACCATATATTTT. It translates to CASSPSTGAAGNTIYF.

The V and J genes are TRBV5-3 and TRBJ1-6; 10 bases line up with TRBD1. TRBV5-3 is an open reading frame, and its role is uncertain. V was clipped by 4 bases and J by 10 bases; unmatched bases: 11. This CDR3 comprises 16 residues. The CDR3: CARSMAGGQGYSPLHF. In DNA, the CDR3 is TGTGCCAGAAGCATGGCCGGGGGACAGGGGTACTCACCCCTCCACTTT.

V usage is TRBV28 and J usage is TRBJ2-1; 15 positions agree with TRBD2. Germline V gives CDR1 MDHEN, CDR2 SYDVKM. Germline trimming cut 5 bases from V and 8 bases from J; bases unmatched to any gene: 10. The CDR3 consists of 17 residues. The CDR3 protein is CASSPGLAGGQGHEQFF. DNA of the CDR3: TGTGCCAGCAGTCCGGGACTAGCGGGAGGCCAAGGCCATGAGCAGTTCTTC. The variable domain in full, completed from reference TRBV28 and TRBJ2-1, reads DVKVTQSSRYLVKRTGEKVFLECVQDMDHENMFWYRQDPGLGLRLIYFSYDVKMKEKGDIPEGYSVSREKKERFSLILESASTNQTSMYLCASSPGLAGGQGHEQFFGPGTRLTVL.

The CDR3 protein is CASSLSTGGLYEQYF. The CDR3 bases are TGTGCCAGCAGTTTGTCCACAGGGGGTTTGTACGAGCAGTACTTC. The chain employs TRBV28 and TRBJ2-7; TRBD1 matches at 8 bases. Germline CDR1 reads MDHEN; CDR2 reads SYDVKM. CDR3 length: 15 amino acids. The ends lost 3 bases at V and 4 bases at J; junction bases unmatched: 8.

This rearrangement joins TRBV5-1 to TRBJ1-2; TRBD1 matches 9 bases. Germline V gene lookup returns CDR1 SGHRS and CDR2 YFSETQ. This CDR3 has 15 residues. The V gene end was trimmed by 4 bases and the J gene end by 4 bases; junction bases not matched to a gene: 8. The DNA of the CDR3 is TGCGCCAGCAGCGCGACGGGACAGGGAGGCTATGGCTACACCTTC. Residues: CASSATGQGGYGYTF. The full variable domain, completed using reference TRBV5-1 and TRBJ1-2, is KAGVTQTPRYLIKTRGQQVTLSCSPISGHRSVSWYQQTPGQGLQFLFEYFSETQRNKGNFPGRFSGRQFSNSRSEMNVSTLELGDSALYLCASSATGQGGYGYTFGSGTRLTVV.

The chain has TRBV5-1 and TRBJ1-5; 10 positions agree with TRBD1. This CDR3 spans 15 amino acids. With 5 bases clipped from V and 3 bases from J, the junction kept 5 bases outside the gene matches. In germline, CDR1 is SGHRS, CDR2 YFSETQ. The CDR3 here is CASSWGTGDNQPQHF. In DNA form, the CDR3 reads TGCGCCAGCAGTTGGGGGACAGGGGACAATCAGCCCCAGCATTTT.